This T cell receptor beta chain was found in a study of Tregs in tolerant kidney transplant recipients. Sequenced by immunoSEQ multiplex PCR; TCRdb stores in-frame clones only, minus some. This repertoire includes tens of thousands of clones. Points on this clone: Sequencing ends 3 residues short of the CDR3 end; the germline J gene provides the rest.

Trimming cost V 7 bases and J 7 bases; bases outside gene matches: 4. The CDR3 totals 12 residues. Germline V gives CDR1 SQVTM, CDR2 ANQGSEA. The sample here was CD8+ T cells from blood, taken before the transplant. This clonotype originated in a human donor who received a combined kidney and bone marrow transplant. This chain links TRBV29-1 with TRBJ1-3; 10 bases are a match to TRBD1. CDR3 DNA, as far as it was read: TGCAGCGCCGGGACAGGGGAGAACACC. Protein sequence: CSAGTGENT. The entire CDR3 protein reads CSAGTGENTIYF. Full variable domain (missing parts from reference TRBV29-1 and TRBJ1-3): SAVISQKPSRDICQRGTSLTIQCQVDSQVTMMFWYRQQPGQSLTLIATANQGSEATYESGFVIDKFPISRPNLTFSTLTVSNMSPEDSSIYLCSAGTGENTIYFGEGSWLTVV.